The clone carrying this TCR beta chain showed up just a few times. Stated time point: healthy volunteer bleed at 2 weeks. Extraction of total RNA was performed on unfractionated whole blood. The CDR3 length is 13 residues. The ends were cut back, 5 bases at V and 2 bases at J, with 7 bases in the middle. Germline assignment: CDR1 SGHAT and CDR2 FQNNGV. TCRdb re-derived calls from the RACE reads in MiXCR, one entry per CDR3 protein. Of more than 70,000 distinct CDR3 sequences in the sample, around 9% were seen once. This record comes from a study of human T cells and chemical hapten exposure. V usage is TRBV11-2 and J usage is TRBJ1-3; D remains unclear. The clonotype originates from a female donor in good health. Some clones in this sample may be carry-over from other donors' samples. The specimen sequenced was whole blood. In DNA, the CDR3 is TGTGCCAGCAGCCCACCCCCTGGAAACACCATATATTTT. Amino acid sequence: CASSPPPGNTIYF.